This T cell receptor beta chain derives from a study of PD-1 blockade in mismatch repair-deficient tumors. In regard to this clone: As yet, its antigen is unknown.

This CDR3 has 18 amino acids. Time point: 10-day in vitro stimulation with candidate neoantigen peptide 7. Every patient had mismatch repair deficiency by PCR or immunohistochemistry. TCRs were sequenced from a few patients responding to pembrolizumab. Seven ELISpot-reactive neoantigen peptides each drove a roughly 10-day in vitro stimulation. TCRdb's copy holds only in-frame clones and misses some; the assay was immunoSEQ multiplex PCR. The sample holds some 9,000 clones; approximately 89% are singletons and the top ten take roughly 12%. The source was cells cultured in vitro, collected from a patient treated with pembrolizumab. The chain has TRBV21-1 and TRBJ2-1; TRBD2, the table's D call, lacks a check against the DNA. TRBV21-1 is a documented pseudogene. This TCR derives from an adult with mismatch repair-deficient cancer. In nucleotides, the CDR3 is TGTGCCAGCAGCTCCGGGACTAGCGGGAATTGCTCCTACAATGAGCAGTTCTTC. Translated: CASSSGTSGNCSYNEQFF.